The sequence of this T cell receptor beta chain was determined in a study of early T cells in non-severe SARS-CoV-2 infection. For the study at large: Sequencing targeted bulk RNA from unsorted whole blood, leaving chains unpaired. The study, taken as a whole, reports: CD4 and private specificities were missed by VDJdb matching, which favored anti-spike CD8 responses.

As part of library construction, unique molecular identifiers were attached to individual cDNA molecules. One entry per CDR3 protein results from TCRdb running MiXCR on the 5' RACE reads. The sample lists 100,000 to 150,000 distinct CDR3 sequences; about 15% were seen once. CDR3 size: 13 residues. V was shortened by 3 bases and J by 0 bases, with 5 bases between the two germline ends. Only a few counts were recorded for this clonotype. Its antigen remains unknown. This chain uses TRBV12-3 or TRBV12-4 with TRBJ1-1; no firm D call. The receptor was isolated from an adult who was a healthcare worker with PCR-confirmed SARS-CoV-2 infection or an uninfected control (not recorded which). The sample taken for sequencing was whole blood. In DNA form, the CDR3 reads TGTGCCAGCAGTTTTGGGATGAACACTGAAGCTTTCTTT. Translating it yields CASSFGMNTEAFF.